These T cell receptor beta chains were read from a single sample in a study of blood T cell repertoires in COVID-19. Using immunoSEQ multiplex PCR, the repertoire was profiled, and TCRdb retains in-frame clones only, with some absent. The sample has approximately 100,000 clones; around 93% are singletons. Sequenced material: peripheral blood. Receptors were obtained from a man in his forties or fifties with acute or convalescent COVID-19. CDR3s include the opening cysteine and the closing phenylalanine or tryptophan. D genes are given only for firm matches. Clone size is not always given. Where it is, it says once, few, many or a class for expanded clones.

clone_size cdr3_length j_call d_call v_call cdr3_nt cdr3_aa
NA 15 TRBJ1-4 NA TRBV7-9 TGTGCCAGCAGCCCTGGGGACACTCTTAATGAAAAACTGTTTTTT CASSPGDTLNEKLFF
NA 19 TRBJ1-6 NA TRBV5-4 TGTGCCAGCAGCTTGTGGCGGCTCACACGACCCTCCTATAATTCACCCCTCCACTTT CASSLWRLTRPSYNSPLHF
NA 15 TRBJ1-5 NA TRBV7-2 TGTGCCAGCAGCGCCCAGGGAGGATTGAATCAGCCCCAGCATTTT CASSAQGGLNQPQHF
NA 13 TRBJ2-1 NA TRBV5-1 TGCGCCAGCAGCGTTGGACAGTACAATGAGCAGTTCTTC CASSVGQYNEQFF
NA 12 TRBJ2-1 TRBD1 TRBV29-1 TGCAGCGGCAAGACAGGGCCAAATGAGCAGTTCTTC CSGKTGPNEQFF
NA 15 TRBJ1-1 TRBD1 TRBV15 TGTGCCACCAGCAGGTCTGGACAGGGGAACACTGAAGCTTTCTTT CATSRSGQGNTEAFF
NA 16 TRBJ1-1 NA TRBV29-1 TGCAGCGTGGGGGTAGGCGCCGGGACACTGAACACTGAAGCTTTCTTT CSVGVGAGTLNTEAFF
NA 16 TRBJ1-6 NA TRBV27 TGTGCCAGCAGGTACCGACCCCAGGGGTATAATTCACCCCTCCACTTT CASRYRPQGYNSPLHF
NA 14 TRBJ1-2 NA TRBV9 TGTGCCAGCAGCGTAGCTCCCACAAACTATGGCTACACCTTC CASSVAPTNYGYTF
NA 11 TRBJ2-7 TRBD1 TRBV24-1 TGTGCCACCGGACAGGGCTACGAGCAGTACTTC CATGQGYEQYF
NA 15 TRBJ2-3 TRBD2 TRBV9 TGTGCCAGCAGCGTACCAGCGGGGGGTTCGGATACGCAGTATTTT CASSVPAGGSDTQYF
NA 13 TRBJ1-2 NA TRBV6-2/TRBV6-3 TGTGCCAGCAGTCCCGGGACTAACTATGGCTACACCTTC CASSPGTNYGYTF
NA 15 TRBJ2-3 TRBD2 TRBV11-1 TGTGCCAGCAGCTACGGGGGGAGGGGCACAGATACGCAGTATTTT CASSYGGRGTDTQYF
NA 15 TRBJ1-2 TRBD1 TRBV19 TGTGCCAGTAGTATAGCCGGGACAGGGGGCTATGGCTACACCTTC CASSIAGTGGYGYTF
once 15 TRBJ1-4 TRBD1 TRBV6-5 TGTGCCAGCACCGACCCGGCAGGGGGCATTGAAAAACTGTTTTTT CASTDPAGGIEKLFF
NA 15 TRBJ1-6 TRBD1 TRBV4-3 TGCGCCAGCAGCCCCGCCACAGGGGCCGTGTCTGCCCTCCACTTT CASSPATGAVSALHF
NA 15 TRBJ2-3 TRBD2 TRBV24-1 TGTGCCACCAGTGACAGAGCGGGGTACACAGATACGCAGTATTTT CATSDRAGYTDTQYF
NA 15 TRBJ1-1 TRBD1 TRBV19 TGTGCCAGTAGTCTCGGACAGGGGGCCGGCACTGAAGCTTTCTTT CASSLGQGAGTEAFF
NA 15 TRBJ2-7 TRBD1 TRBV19 TGTGCCAGTAGCGCCCCGGACAGGAGCTCCTACGAGCAGTACTTC CASSAPDRSSYEQYF
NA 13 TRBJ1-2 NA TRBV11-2 TGTGCCAGCAGCTTATCGGCTAACTATGGCTACACCTTC CASSLSANYGYTF
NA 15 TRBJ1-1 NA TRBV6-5 TGTGCCAGCAGTCTTGGGGGGGCTGGAGGAACTGAAGCTTTCTTT CASSLGGAGGTEAFF
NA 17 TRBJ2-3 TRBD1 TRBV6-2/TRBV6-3 TGTGCCAGCAGTCCGAGACAGGGATGGGGCGGCACAGATACGCAGTATTTT CASSPRQGWGGTDTQYF
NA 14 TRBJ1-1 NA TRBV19 TGTGCCAGTAGCAGGGGTGTCGGGAACACTGAAGCTTTCTTT CASSRGVGNTEAFF
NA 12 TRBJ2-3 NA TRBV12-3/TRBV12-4 TGTGCCAGCCTTGGCTCAACAGATACGCAGTATTTT CASLGSTDTQYF
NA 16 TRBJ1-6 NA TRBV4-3 TGCGCCAGCAGCCTAGAAACCGGGAGAGATAATTCACCCCTCCACTTT CASSLETGRDNSPLHF
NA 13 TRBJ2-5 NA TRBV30 TGTGCCTGGAGTTCCGGGTACCAAGAGACCCAGTACTTC CAWSSGYQETQYF
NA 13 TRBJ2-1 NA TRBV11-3 TGTGCCAGCAGCCTAGACAGTCACAATGAGCAGTTCTTC CASSLDSHNEQFF
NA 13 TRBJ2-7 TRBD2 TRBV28 TGTGCCAGCAGTTCCGGGACTAGCGGGGCACCTCTTTTC CASSSGTSGAPLF
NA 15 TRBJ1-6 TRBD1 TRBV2 TGTGCCAGCAGTTCCGGGACAGGCTTACGGTCACCCCTCCACTTT CASSSGTGLRSPLHF
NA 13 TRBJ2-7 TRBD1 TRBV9 TGTGCCAGCAGCGAGACAGGGGCCTACGAGCAGTACTTC CASSETGAYEQYF
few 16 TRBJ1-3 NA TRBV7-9 TGTGCCAGCAGCTCCCAGGTTACGGGGATAGGAAACACCATATATTTT CASSSQVTGIGNTIYF
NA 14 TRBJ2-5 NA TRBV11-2 TGTGCCAGCAGCTCCCGAGCGGGTCAAGAGACCCAGTACTTC CASSSRAGQETQYF
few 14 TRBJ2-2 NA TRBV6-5 TGTGCCAGCAGCCGCGGCGCGGGCACCGGGGAGCTGTTTTTT CASSRGAGTGELFF
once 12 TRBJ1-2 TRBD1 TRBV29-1 TGCAGCGTTGAGGCCGACAGGGCGGGCTACACCTTC CSVEADRAGYTF
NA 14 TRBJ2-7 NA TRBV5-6 TGTGCCAGCAGCCTTACCTGGGATGGACAGCAACAGTACTTC CASSLTWDGQQQYF
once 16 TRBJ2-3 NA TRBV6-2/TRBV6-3 TGTGCCAGCAGTTACGGGAGCGGAGCTAGCACAGATACGCAGTATTTT CASSYGSGASTDTQYF
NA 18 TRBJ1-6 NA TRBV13 TGTGCCAGCAGCTTCTCCCCCCCGGGTAGCTCCTATAATTCACCCCTCCACTTT CASSFSPPGSSYNSPLHF
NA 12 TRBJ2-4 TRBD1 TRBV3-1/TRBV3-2 TGTGCCAGCAGCGTTACAGGGGCCGATCGGTACTTC CASSVTGADRYF
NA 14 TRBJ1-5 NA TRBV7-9 TGTGCCAGCAGCCCGGACTTTGTACATCAGCCCCAGCATTTT CASSPDFVHQPQHF
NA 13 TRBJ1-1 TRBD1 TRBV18 TGTGCCAGCTCACGGGACAGGGAGACTGGAGCTTTCTTT CASSRDRETGAFF
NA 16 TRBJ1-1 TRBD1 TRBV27 TGTGCCAGCAGATGGGACAGGGGGCCCACTTACACTGAAGCTTTCTTT CASRWDRGPTYTEAFF
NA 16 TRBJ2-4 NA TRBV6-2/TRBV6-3 TGTGCCAGCAGTCGCGTCAGGGGACCAGCCAAAAACATTCAGTACTTC CASSRVRGPAKNIQYF
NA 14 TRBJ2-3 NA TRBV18 TGTGCCAGCTCAAAGGGGGATCGCACAGATACGCAGTATTTT CASSKGDRTDTQYF
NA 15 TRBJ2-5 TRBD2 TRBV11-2 TGTGCCAGCAGCCAGTGGACTAGCGGGGGGGAGACCCAGTACTTC CASSQWTSGGETQYF
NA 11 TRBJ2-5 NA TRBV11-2 TGTGCCAGCAGCCAGGGAGAGACCCAGTACTTC CASSQGETQYF
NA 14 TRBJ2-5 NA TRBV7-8 TGTGCCAGCAGCCCAGGGAGGCCTCAAGAGACCCAGTACTTC CASSPGRPQETQYF
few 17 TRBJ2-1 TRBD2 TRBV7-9 TGTGCCAGCAGCCCAAGAAGGCTAGCGGGGGGATACAATGAGCAGTTCTTC CASSPRRLAGGYNEQFF
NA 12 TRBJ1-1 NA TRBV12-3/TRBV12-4 TGTGCCAGCAGCTTTAGATACACTGAAGCTTTCTTT CASSFRYTEAFF